One and the same sample provided the 31 T cell receptor beta chains below, sequenced in a study of Ad26.COV2.S vaccination and SARS-CoV-2 variants. Treatment given: some 20 received Ad26.COV2.S at low or high dose, single or two shots; 5 received placebo; per-sample allocation not given. Repertoires come from day 63 after the first vaccine or placebo injection. This table comes from immunoSEQ multiplex PCR, and its TCRdb copy is limited to in-frame clones, with some not included. Of about 380,000 clones detected, about 80% appear once; the ten largest clones hold approximately 7.8%. Sample: peripheral blood, taken in a trial of Ad26.COV2.S vaccine versus placebo. Receptor source: a person between 18 and 65 years old who received the Ad26.COV2.S COVID-19 vaccine or a placebo.

The gene calls are TRBV5-1 and TRBJ2-5; TRBD2 matches at 9 bases. Germline loops: CDR1 SGHRS, CDR2 YFSETQ. This CDR3 contains 14 residues. V dropped 4 bases and J dropped 5; count of bases not matched to a gene: 6. The CDR3 protein is CASSPGLAGETQYF. CDR3 DNA sequence: TGCGCCAGCAGCCCGGGACTAGCCGGCGAGACCCAGTACTTC. Full variable domain (rest looked up from reference TRBV5-1 and TRBJ2-5): KAGVTQTPRYLIKTRGQQVTLSCSPISGHRSVSWYQQTPGQGLQFLFEYFSETQRNKGNFPGRFSGRQFSNSRSEMNVSTLELGDSALYLCASSPGLAGETQYFGPGTRLLVL.

The V gene is TRBV18, the J gene TRBJ2-2; D is unclear. Trimming stripped 3 bases from V and 0 bases from J, with 11 bases between. This CDR3 contains 16 residues. The germline gives CDR1 KGHSH, CDR2 LQKENI. CDR3: CASSPETPANTGELFF. The DNA for the CDR3 is TGTGCCAGCTCACCGGAGACACCCGCGAACACCGGGGAGCTGTTTTTT.

The chain combines TRBV6-5 with TRBJ1-2, with D perhaps TRBD1 (6 bases). The CDR3 is 15 residues long. V was cut by 6 bases and J by 4 bases, with 18 bases left in between. The germline gives CDR1 MNHEY, CDR2 SVGAGI. The CDR3 is CASRPGQGPFYGYTF. In nucleotides, the CDR3 is TGTGCCAGCAGGCCGGGACAAGGACCTTTCTATGGCTACACCTTC.

The V call is TRBV4-3, the J call TRBJ1-2; 9 nucleotides match TRBD1. There are 13 residues in the CDR3. CDR1 is LGHNA, CDR2 YSLEER, per germline. The V segment lost 0 bases and the J segment 11 bases; nucleotides outside the gene matches: 4. Here the CDR3 reads CASSQDGDRAYTF. Here the CDR3 DNA reads TGCGCCAGCAGCCAAGATGGGGACAGGGCATACACCTTC.

The CDR3 here is CASSQAWSINEQFF. DNA for the CDR3: TGTGCCAGCAGCCAAGCCTGGAGTATAAATGAGCAGTTCTTC. The chain joins TRBV3-1 (or the pseudogene TRBV3-2) to TRBJ2-1; D is unclear. V lost 1 base, J lost 7 bases, and 11 bases lay in between. Looked up from germline, CDR1 is LGHDT and CDR2 is YNNKEL (reference sequence). The CDR3 runs to 14 residues.

The rearrangement uses TRBV7-8 and TRBJ1-5; 8 bases align to TRBD1. Trimming at V came to 6 bases and at J to 5 bases, leaving 15 bases not matched to a gene. CDR3 length: 17 amino acids. Germline CDR1 SGHVS, CDR2 FQNEAQ. In DNA form, the CDR3 reads TGTGCCAGCAGTCCTAGACAGGGGACCCACACACATCAGCCCCAGCATTTT. It specifies CASSPRQGTHTHQPQHF.

This chain links TRBV7-2 with TRBJ2-1; unclear D gene. The CDR3 is 13 residues long. CDR1 and CDR2 from the germline V gene are SGHTA and FQGNSA. V dropped 8 bases and J dropped 0 bases, with 8 bases sitting between them. The CDR3 DNA sequence: TGTGCCAGCCGGGCAGCCTCCTACAATGAGCAGTTCTTC. The encoded protein is CASRAASYNEQFF. Based on the CDR3 plus reference TRBV7-2 and TRBJ2-1, the full variable domain is GAGVSQSPSNKVTEKGKDVELRCDPISGHTALYWYRQSLGQGLEFLIYFQGNSAPDKSGLPSDRFSAERTGGSVSTLTIQRTQQEDSAVYLCASRAASYNEQFFGPGTRLTVL.

This sequence joins TRBV18 and TRBJ2-7, with D uncertain. V dropped 4 bases and J dropped 1 base, with 8 bases sitting between them. The CDR3 runs 13 residues. CDR1 KGHSH and CDR2 LQKENI come from the germline V gene. Written as DNA, the CDR3 is TGTGCCAGCTCACAGGGTAAATCCTACGAGCAGTACTTC. The encoded protein is CASSQGKSYEQYF.

The gene calls are TRBV7-8 and TRBJ2-7; no clear D gene. The V and J ends lost 3 bases and 6 bases respectively, with 9 bases between them. Germline V gene sequence: CDR1 SGHVS, CDR2 FQNEAQ. This CDR3 region has 12 residues. The CDR3 spells CASSFSLREQYF. As DNA, the CDR3 is TGTGCCAGCAGCTTCAGTCTCCGCGAGCAGTACTTC.

CDR3 DNA sequence: TGTGCCAGCAGTTTCGGCAGGGAGGCTGGCTACACCTTC. It codes for CASSFGREAGYTF. The V gene is TRBV12-3 or TRBV12-4, the J gene TRBJ1-2; D possibly corresponds to TRBD1 (5 bases). There are 13 residues in the CDR3. V was shortened by 3 bases and J by 7 bases, with 12 bases between the two germline ends.

The gene calls are TRBV27 and TRBJ2-7, with 8 bases lining up with TRBD1. The germline gives CDR1 MNHEY, CDR2 SMNVEV (reference sequence). The CDR3 spans 14 residues. The V and J ends lost 5 bases and 1 base, in that order; junction bases with no gene match: 4. CDR3 coding DNA: TGTGCCAGCAGTCACCGGGACAGGTCCTACGAGCAGTACTTC. This codes for CASSHRDRSYEQYF.

The chain carries TRBV3-1 (or the pseudogene TRBV3-2) and TRBJ1-2, with D perhaps matching TRBD1 (6 bases). V lost 1 base, J lost 7 bases, and 10 bases lay in between. This CDR3 spans 13 amino acids. The germline V gene has CDR1 LGHDT and CDR2 YNNKEL (reference sequence). CDR3 sequence (DNA): TGTGCCAGCAGCCAAGTGGGGGCGAGTGGCTACACCTTC. Protein: CASSQVGASGYTF.

This clone was seen only a few times. The J gene is TRBJ1-3, the V gene TRBV7-2; no clear D. V was shortened by 6 bases and J by 2 bases, with 14 bases between the two germline ends. The CDR3 runs to 15 residues. The germline gives CDR1 SGHTA, CDR2 FQGNSA. DNA of the CDR3: TGTGCCAGCAGTCAAGCCCCGGGAACTGGAAACACCATATATTTT. It translates to CASSQAPGTGNTIYF.

The J gene is TRBJ1-1, the V gene TRBV5-1; TRBD1 aligns across 8 bases. Germline trimming cut 3 bases from V and 0 bases from J; bases unmatched to any gene: 4. Germline V CDR1 and CDR2: SGHRS, YFSETQ. The CDR3 loop spans 15 amino acids. The CDR3 DNA follows: TGCGCCAGCAGCTGGGGACAGGCCGTGAACACTGAAGCTTTCTTT. Translating gives CASSWGQAVNTEAFF.

This chain connects TRBV9 to TRBJ2-3, with 8 bases fitting TRBD2. The CDR3 covers 14 residues. Germline V CDR1 and CDR2: SGDLS, YYNGEE. Germline trimming cut 2 bases from V and 3 bases from J; bases unmatched to any gene: 2. The CDR3 coding sequence is TGTGCCAGCAGCGTTTTAGCGGGGACAGATACGCAGTATTTT. Protein sequence: CASSVLAGTDTQYF.

The chain joins TRBV6-5 to TRBJ1-1; tentative D call: TRBD1 (5 bases). CDR1 and CDR2 from the germline V gene are MNHEY and SVGAGI. Trimming pared 3 bases from V and 0 bases from J, leaving 8 bases between. CDR3 length: 14 residues. Here the CDR3 reads CASSYGGMNTEAFF. For the CDR3, the DNA is TGTGCCAGCAGTTATGGGGGGATGAACACTGAAGCTTTCTTT.

The rearrangement joins TRBV5-5 to TRBJ2-6, with 7 bases aligning to TRBD2. Trimming removed 5 bases from V and 0 bases from J; junction bases left unmatched: 11. Germline CDR1 SGHKS, CDR2 YYEKEE (reference sequence). CDR3 length: 18 residues. CDR3 in amino acids: CASSPRGVPSSGANVLTF. The CDR3 nucleotides read TGTGCCAGCAGTCCTCGGGGGGTTCCTAGCTCTGGGGCCAACGTCCTGACTTTC.

This clone was seen only once. This chain connects TRBV5-1 to TRBJ1-1, with D possibly TRBD1 on 5 matching bases. CDR1 is SGHRS, CDR2 YFSETQ, per germline. The length of the CDR3 is 12 residues. The CDR3 loop is CASNTGNTEAFF. The CDR3, as DNA: TGCGCTTCAAATACAGGGAACACTGAAGCTTTCTTT.

The chain uses TRBV29-1 and TRBJ1-2, with D perhaps matching TRBD1 (6 bases). CDR1 is SQVTM, CDR2 ANQGSEA, per germline. The V end was cut by 4 bases, the J end by 4 bases, with 13 bases between. This CDR3 has 13 residues. For the CDR3, the DNA is TGCAGCGTTGCTGGGGGGCGCGGCTATGGCTACACCTTC. This sequence encodes CSVAGGRGYGYTF. Complete variable domain (other parts from reference TRBV29-1 and TRBJ1-2): SAVISQKPSRDICQRGTSLTIQCQVDSQVTMMFWYRQQPGQSLTLIATANQGSEATYESGFVIDKFPISRPNLTFSTLTVSNMSPEDSSIYLCSVAGGRGYGYTFGSGTRLTVV.

The rearrangement joins TRBV3-1 (or the pseudogene TRBV3-2) to TRBJ1-1; D is uncertain. Germline V gives CDR1 LGHDT, CDR2 YNNKEL (reference sequence). The ends were cut back, 3 bases at V and 3 bases at J, with 23 bases in the middle. The CDR3 contains 18 residues. In DNA form, the CDR3 reads TGTGCCAGCAGCCACCTGGGGATTTTAGGGAACGAGGACACTGAAGCTTTCTTT. Translation: CASSHLGILGNEDTEAFF.

The chain recombines TRBV29-1 with TRBJ2-5; possible D gene TRBD1, 6 bases. From germline, CDR1 is SQVTM and CDR2 ANQGSEA. The CDR3 consists of 13 residues. The V gene lost 1 base and the J gene lost 5 bases, with 11 bases spanning the gap. CDR3 coding DNA: TGCAGCGTTGAAGGGGGAAGGGGGGAGACCCAGTACTTC. Protein sequence: CSVEGGRGETQYF.

This clone showed up just a few times. Other DNA sequences from this sample encode an identical CDR3 as well. The chain uses TRBV19 and TRBJ1-1; 8 bases are shared with TRBD1. The CDR3 totals 13 residues. Germline values: CDR1 LNHDA, CDR2 SQIVND (reference sequence). With 4 bases clipped from V and 3 bases from J, the junction kept 1 base outside the gene matches. The CDR3 protein is CASSRTGYTEAFF. DNA for the CDR3: TGTGCCAGTAGTAGGACAGGGTACACTGAAGCTTTCTTT.

The CDR3, as DNA: TGTGCCACCAGTGGGCTAGCGGGGAAGTACCAAGAGACCCAGTACTTC. Its translation is CATSGLAGKYQETQYF. This chain links TRBV24-1 with TRBJ2-5; 9 bases fit TRBD2. Germline V gives CDR1 KGHDR, CDR2 SFDVKD. V was clipped by 5 bases and J by 0 bases; unmatched bases: 6. The CDR3 has 16 residues.

The V gene is TRBV2, the J gene TRBJ2-1, with 7 bases lining up with TRBD1. V dropped 4 bases and J dropped 6; count of bases not matched to a gene: 9. CDR3 length: 15 residues. Germline V lookup: CDR1 SNHLY, CDR2 FYNNEI. The CDR3 region is CASSGDREAVNEQFF. As DNA, the CDR3 is TGTGCCAGCAGTGGCGACAGGGAAGCGGTCAATGAGCAGTTCTTC.

The genes are TRBV11-3 and TRBJ1-2; D remains ambiguous. There are 15 residues in the CDR3. Germline CDR1 reads SGHNT; CDR2 reads YENEEA. The V and J ends lost 5 bases and 1 base respectively, with 14 bases between them. This chain's CDR3 is CASSPLSTRNYGYTF. The CDR3 DNA is TGTGCCAGCAGCCCTCTCTCTACCCGTAACTATGGCTACACCTTC.

The chain couples TRBV9 to TRBJ1-1; D might be TRBD1 (5 bases). CDR1 and CDR2 from the germline V gene are SGDLS and YYNGEE. CDR3 length equals 20 residues. V gave up 0 bases and J gave up 4 bases, with 28 bases separating them. DNA for the CDR3: TGTGCCAGCAGCGTAGAGAGGTCAGGGCAAGGTAGAAGTAGGGCCACTGAAGCTTTCTTT. It encodes CASSVERSGQGRSRATEAFF.

CDR3 DNA sequence: TGTGCCCGGGGTGGTGACTCCTACAATGAGCAGTTCTTC. Amino acid sequence: CARGGDSYNEQFF. The chain recombines TRBV12-5 with TRBJ2-1; maybe TRBD2 (5 bases). The CDR3 has 13 amino acids. Germline values: CDR1 LGHNT, CDR2 FRNRAP. The full variable domain, with the rest looked up from reference TRBV12-5 and TRBJ2-1, is DARVTQTPRHKVTEMGQEVTMRCQPILGHNTVFWYRQTMMQGLELLAYFRNRAPLDDSGMPKDRFSAEMPDATLATLKIQPSEPRDSAVYFCARGGDSYNEQFFGPGTRLTVL.

This sequence joins TRBV27 and TRBJ1-5; no firm D call. The CDR3 has 14 amino acids. The V gene lost 5 bases and the J gene lost 1 base, with 9 bases spanning the gap. CDR1 and CDR2 from the germline V gene are MNHEY and SMNVEV (reference sequence). CDR3 in DNA: TGTGCCAGCAGTGCTACAGAGAGCAATCAGCCCCAGCATTTT. Its translation: CASSATESNQPQHF.

The CDR3 reads CASSIASPGREQYF. The CDR3 DNA is TGTGCCAGTAGTATAGCAAGTCCGGGGCGCGAGCAGTACTTC. The rearrangement joins TRBV19 to TRBJ2-7; D tentatively reads TRBD1 or TRBD2 (5 bases each). V lost 1 base, J lost 6 bases, and 13 bases lay in between. The CDR3 loop spans 14 amino acids. Germline values: CDR1 LNHDA, CDR2 SQIVND (reference sequence).

The chain uses TRBV29-1 and TRBJ2-1; TRBD2 matches 8 bases. The germline gives CDR1 SQVTM, CDR2 ANQGSEA. There are 16 residues in the CDR3. Trimming at V came to 4 bases and at J to 5 bases, leaving 13 bases not matched to a gene. The CDR3 nucleotides are TGCAGCGTTGGAGACTCTAGGGGACTAGTAGACAATGAGCAGTTCTTC. This translates into CSVGDSRGLVDNEQFF.

The rearrangement uses TRBV2 and TRBJ1-4; D may be TRBD1 (5 bases). The CDR3 spans 13 residues. Looked up from germline, CDR1 is SNHLY and CDR2 is FYNNEI. Trimming left V 11 bases short and J 5 bases short, with 15 bases between. CDR3 protein: CACAGGINEKLFF. The CDR3 region has the DNA TGTGCCTGTGCCGGGGGGATCAATGAAAAACTGTTTTTT.